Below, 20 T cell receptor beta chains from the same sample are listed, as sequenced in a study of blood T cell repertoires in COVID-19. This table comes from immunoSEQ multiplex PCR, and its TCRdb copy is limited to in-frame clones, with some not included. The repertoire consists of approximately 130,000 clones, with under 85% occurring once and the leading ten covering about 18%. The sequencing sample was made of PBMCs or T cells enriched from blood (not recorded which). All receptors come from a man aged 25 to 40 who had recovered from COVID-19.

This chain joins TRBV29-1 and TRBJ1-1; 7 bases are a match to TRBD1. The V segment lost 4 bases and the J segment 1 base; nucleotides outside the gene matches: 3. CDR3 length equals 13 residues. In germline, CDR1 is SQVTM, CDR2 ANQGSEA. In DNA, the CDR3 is TGCAGCGTTGGACAGGGAAAGAACACTGAAGCTTTCTTT. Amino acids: CSVGQGKNTEAFF.

The CDR3 sequence: CSASYSSYGYTF. CDR3 coding DNA: TGCAGTGCTAGTTACAGTTCCTATGGCTACACCTTC. The chain is built from TRBV20-1 and TRBJ1-2; D unclear. The germline V gene encodes CDR1 DFQATT and CDR2 SNEGSKA (reference sequence). V was shortened by 3 bases and J by 4 bases, with 9 bases between the two germline ends. This CDR3 is built from 12 residues.

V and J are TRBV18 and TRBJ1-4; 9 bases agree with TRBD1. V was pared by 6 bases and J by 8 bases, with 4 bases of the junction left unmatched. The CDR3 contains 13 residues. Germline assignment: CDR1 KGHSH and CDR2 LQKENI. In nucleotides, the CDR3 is TGTGCCAGCTCCCTCGGACAGGGGGAAAAACTGTTTTTT. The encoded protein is CASSLGQGEKLFF.

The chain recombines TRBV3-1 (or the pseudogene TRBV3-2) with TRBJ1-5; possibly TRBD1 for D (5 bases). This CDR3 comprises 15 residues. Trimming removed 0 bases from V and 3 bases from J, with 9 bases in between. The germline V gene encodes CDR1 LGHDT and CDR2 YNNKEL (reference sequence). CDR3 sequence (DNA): TGTGCCAGCAGCCAAGATACAGGCCTCAATCAGCCCCAGCATTTT. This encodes CASSQDTGLNQPQHF.

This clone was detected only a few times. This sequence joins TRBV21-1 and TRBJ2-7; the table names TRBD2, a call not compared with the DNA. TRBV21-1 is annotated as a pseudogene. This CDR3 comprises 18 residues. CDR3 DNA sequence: TGTGCCAGCAGCAAAAGGGCCTCTGAGGGAGGAAGCTCCTACGAGCAGTACGTC. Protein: CASSKRASEGGSSYEQYV.

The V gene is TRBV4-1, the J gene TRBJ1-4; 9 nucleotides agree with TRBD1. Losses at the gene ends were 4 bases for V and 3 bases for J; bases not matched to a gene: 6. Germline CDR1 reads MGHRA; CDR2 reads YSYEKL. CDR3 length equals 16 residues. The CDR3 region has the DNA TGCGCCAGCAGCCTTATGACAGGGGGAGCTAATGAAAAACTGTTTTTT. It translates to CASSLMTGGANEKLFF.

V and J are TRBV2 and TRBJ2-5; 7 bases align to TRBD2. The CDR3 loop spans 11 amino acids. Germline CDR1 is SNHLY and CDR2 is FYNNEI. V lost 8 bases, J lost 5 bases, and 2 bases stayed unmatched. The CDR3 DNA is TGTGCCAGCGTCGGGGGGGAGACCCAGTACTTC. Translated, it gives CASVGGETQYF.

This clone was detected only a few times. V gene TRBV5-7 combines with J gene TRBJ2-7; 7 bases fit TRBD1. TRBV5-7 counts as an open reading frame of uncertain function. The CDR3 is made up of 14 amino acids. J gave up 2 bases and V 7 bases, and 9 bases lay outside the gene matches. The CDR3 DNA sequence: TGTGCCAGCCGGTCCCGACAGGGTCCCTACGAGCAGTACGTC. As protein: CASRSRQGPYEQYV.

The DNA for the CDR3 is TGTGCCAGCACCCAGCGGACCACAGATACGCAGTATTTT. Its translation: CASTQRTTDTQYF. The V gene is TRBV2, the J gene TRBJ2-3, with D maybe TRBD2 (5 bases). Trimming removed 7 bases from V and 2 bases from J, with 10 bases in between. Germline V gives CDR1 SNHLY, CDR2 FYNNEI. The CDR3 sequence is 13 residues long. Together with reference TRBV2 and TRBJ2-3, the CDR3 gives the full variable domain: EPEVTQTPSHQVTQMGQEVILRCVPISNHLYFYWYRQILGQKVEFLVSFYNNEISEKSEIFDDQFSVERPDGSNFTLKIRSTKLEDSAMYFCASTQRTTDTQYFGPGTRLTVL.

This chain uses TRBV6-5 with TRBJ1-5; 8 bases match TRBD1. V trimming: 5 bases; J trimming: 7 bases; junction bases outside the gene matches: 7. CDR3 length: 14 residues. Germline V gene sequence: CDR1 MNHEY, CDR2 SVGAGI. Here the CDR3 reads CASSPRQGRQPQHF. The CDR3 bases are TGTGCCAGCAGTCCAAGACAGGGGAGGCAGCCCCAGCATTTT.

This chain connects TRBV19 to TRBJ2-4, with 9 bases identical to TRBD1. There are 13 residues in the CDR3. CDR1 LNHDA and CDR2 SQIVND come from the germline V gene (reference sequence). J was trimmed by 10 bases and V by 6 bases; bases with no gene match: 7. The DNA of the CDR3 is TGTGCCAGTAGGGACCGGGACAGGGAGATTCAGTACTTC. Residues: CASRDRDREIQYF.

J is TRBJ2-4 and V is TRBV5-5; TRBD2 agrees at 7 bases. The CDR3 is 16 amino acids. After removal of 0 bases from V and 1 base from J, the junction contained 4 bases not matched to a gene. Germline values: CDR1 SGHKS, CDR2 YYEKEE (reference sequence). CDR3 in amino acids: CASSLGLAGAKNIQYF. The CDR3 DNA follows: TGTGCCAGCAGCTTGGGACTAGCCGGGGCCAAAAACATTCAGTACTTC.

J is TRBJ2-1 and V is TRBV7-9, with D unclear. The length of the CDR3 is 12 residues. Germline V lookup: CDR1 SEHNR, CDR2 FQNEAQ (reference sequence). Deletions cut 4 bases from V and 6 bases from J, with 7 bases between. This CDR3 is CASSYDSNEQFF. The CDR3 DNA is TGTGCCAGCAGCTACGATAGCAATGAGCAGTTCTTC.

In nucleotides, the CDR3 is TGTGCCAGCAGTGTCTGGGACTTGAGTGAGCAGTACGTC. As protein: CASSVWDLSEQYV. V gene TRBV2 combines with J gene TRBJ2-7; perhaps TRBD2 as D (6 bases). This CDR3 is 13 amino acids long. V was shortened by 4 bases and J by 7 bases, with 14 bases between the two germline ends. The germline V gene has CDR1 SNHLY and CDR2 FYNNEI.

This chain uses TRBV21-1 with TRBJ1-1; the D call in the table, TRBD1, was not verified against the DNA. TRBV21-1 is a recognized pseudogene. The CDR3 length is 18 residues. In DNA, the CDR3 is TGTGCCAGCGCTGAGAGGGAACAGGGGATAATCATGAACACTGAAGCTTTCTTT. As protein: CASAEREQGIIMNTEAFF.

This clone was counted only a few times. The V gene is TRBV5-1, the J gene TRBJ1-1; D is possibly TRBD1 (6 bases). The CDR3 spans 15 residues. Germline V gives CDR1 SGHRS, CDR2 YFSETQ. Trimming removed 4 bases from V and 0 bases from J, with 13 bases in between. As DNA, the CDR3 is TGCGCCAGCAGCCTAGGGACAAGCATGAACACTGAAGCTTTCTTT. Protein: CASSLGTSMNTEAFF. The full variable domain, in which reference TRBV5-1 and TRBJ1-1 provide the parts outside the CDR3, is KAGVTQTPRYLIKTRGQQVTLSCSPISGHRSVSWYQQTPGQGLQFLFEYFSETQRNKGNFPGRFSGRQFSNSRSEMNVSTLELGDSALYLCASSLGTSMNTEAFFGQGTRLTVV.

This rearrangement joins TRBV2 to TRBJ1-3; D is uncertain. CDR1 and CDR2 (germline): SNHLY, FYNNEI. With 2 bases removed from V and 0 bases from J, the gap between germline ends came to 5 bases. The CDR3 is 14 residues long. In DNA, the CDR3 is TGTGCCAGCAGTGAACAGAACTCTGGAAACACCATATATTTT. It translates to CASSEQNSGNTIYF.

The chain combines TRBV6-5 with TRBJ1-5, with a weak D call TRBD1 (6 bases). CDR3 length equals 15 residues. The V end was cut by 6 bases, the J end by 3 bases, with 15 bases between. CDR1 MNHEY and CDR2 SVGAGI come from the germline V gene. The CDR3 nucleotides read TGTGCCAGCAGATCCACAGGGACCTACAATCAGCCCCAGCATTTT. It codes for CASRSTGTYNQPQHF.

The DNA of the CDR3 is TGTGCCAGCAGCGCGGACCCGAAGGTTAACCTAAGAGGAGGAGCTTTCTTT. Translation gives CASSADPKVNLRGGAFF. The chain employs TRBV7-9 and TRBJ1-1; D is unresolved. Germline-derived CDR1 and CDR2 are SEHNR and FQNEAQ (reference sequence). Trimming took off 5 bases at V and 10 bases at J, with 29 bases between the two ends. The CDR3 loop spans 17 amino acids.

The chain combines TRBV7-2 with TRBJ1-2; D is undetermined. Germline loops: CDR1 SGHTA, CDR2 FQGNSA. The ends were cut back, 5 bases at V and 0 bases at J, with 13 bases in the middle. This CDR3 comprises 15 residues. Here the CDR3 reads CASSQTLTSNYGYTF. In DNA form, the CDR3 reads TGTGCCAGCAGCCAAACCTTAACATCTAACTATGGCTACACCTTC. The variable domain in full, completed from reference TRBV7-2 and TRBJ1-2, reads GAGVSQSPSNKVTEKGKDVELRCDPISGHTALYWYRQSLGQGLEFLIYFQGNSAPDKSGLPSDRFSAERTGGSVSTLTIQRTQQEDSAVYLCASSQTLTSNYGYTFGSGTRLTVV.